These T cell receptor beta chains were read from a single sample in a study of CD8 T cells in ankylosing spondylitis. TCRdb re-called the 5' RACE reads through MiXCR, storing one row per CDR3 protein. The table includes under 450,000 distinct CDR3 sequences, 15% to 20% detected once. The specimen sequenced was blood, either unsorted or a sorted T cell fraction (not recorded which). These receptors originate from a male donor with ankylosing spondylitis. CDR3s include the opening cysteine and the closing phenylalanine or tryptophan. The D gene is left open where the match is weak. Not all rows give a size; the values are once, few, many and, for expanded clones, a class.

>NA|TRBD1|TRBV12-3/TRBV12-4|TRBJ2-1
TGTGCCAGCAGCACACAGGGGACCAATGAGCAGTTCTTC
CASSTQGTNEQFF
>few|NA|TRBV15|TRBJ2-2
TGTGCCACCAGCAGAGGCGGCGGGACCACCGGGGAGCTGTTTTTT
CATSRGGGTTGELFF
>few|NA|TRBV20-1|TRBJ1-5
TGCAGTGCTATCCCAGCGGGTGCTAACAATCAGCCCCAGCATTTT
CSAIPAGANNQPQHF
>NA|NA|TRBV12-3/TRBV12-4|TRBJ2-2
TGTGCCAGCAGTTTACAGGGGGGGCTAGGCGGGGAGCTGTTTTTT
CASSLQGGLGGELFF
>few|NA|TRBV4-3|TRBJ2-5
TGCGCCAGCAGCCGACGACGACAGCCCCAAGAGACCCAGTACTTC
CASSRRRQPQETQYF
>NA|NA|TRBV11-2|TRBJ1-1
TGTGCCAGCAGCTTATTAGGCCTTTACGCTGAAGCTTTCTTT
CASSLLGLYAEAFF
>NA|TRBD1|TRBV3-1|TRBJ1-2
TGTGCCAGCAGCCAACAAGCGACAGGGAGGTATGGCTACACCTTC
CASSQQATGRYGYTF
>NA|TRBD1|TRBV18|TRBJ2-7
TGTGCCAGCTCACCAAACAGGGGTTCCTACGAGCAGTACTTC
CASSPNRGSYEQYF
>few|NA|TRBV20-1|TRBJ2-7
TGCAGTGCTAGACGGGACGAAGGGGCCTACGAGCAGTACTTC
CSARRDEGAYEQYF
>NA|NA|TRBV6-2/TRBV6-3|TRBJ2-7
TGTGCCAGCACGGAACTGGGGCTAGGATATGGCGAGCAGTACTTC
CASTELGLGYGEQYF
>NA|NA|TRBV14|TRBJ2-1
TGTGCCAGCAGCCCAGTTAGGGGAAGCTCCTACAATGAGCAGTTCTTC
CASSPVRGSSYNEQFF
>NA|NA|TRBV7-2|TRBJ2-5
TGTGCCAGCAGCTCTTATGTACTAGGGGAGACCCAGTACTTC
CASSSYVLGETQYF
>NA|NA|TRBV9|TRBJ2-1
TGTGCCAGCAGCGACCATGGGAGCTCCTACAATGAGCAGTTCTTC
CASSDHGSSYNEQFF
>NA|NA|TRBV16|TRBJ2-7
TGTGCCAGCAGTCTCGCACGGGGGTACGAGCAGTACTTC
CASSLARGYEQYF
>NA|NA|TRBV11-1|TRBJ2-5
TGTGCCAGCAGCTTAGCCCGTAACAGGGAGGGGACCCAGTACTTC
CASSLARNREGTQYF
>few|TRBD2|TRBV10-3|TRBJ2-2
TGTGCCATCAGTGACTCTAGCGGGAGTTCCGGGGAGCTGTTTTTT
CAISDSSGSSGELFF
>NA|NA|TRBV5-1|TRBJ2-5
TGCGCCAGCAGCTTGTCTTCCACCCCCCAAGAGACCCAGTACTTC
CASSLSSTPQETQYF
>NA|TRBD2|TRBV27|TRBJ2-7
TGTGCCAGCAGTCCACTGACTAGCGGGAAAGCGCAGTACTTC
CASSPLTSGKAQYF
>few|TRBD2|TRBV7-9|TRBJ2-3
TGTGCCAGCAGCTTAGGTAGCGGGAACACAGATACGCAGTATTTT
CASSLGSGNTDTQYF
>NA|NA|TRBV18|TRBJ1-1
TGTGCCAGCTCACCACAGGGGAATAGGAACACTGAAGCTTTCTTT
CASSPQGNRNTEAFF
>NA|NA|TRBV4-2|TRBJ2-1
TGTGCCAGCAGCCCGACGGGTGTCCTTTACAATGAGCAGTTCTTC
CASSPTGVLYNEQFF
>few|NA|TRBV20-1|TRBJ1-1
TGCAGTGCATTTCTGACCTTCGGCACTGAAGCTTTCTTT
CSAFLTFGTEAFF
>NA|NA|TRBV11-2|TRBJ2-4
TGTGCCAGCAGCTTAGCCCTGGACAGCTCCATTCAGTACTTC
CASSLALDSSIQYF
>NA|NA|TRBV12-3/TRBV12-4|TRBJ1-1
TGTGCCAGCAGTTTAGCTCGGACCGCTAATACTGAAGCTTTCTTT
CASSLARTANTEAFF
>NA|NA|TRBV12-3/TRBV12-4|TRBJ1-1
TGTGCCAGCAGCCGCGCAGGGACGACGAACCCTGAAGCTTTCTTT
CASSRAGTTNPEAFF
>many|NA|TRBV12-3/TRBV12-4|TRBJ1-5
TGTGCCAGCAGTCCCGGACAGTTTAATCAGCCCCAGCATTTT
CASSPGQFNQPQHF
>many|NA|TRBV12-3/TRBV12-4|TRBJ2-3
TGTGCCAGCAGCTCACGGACCCCAGATACGCAGTATTTT
CASSSRTPDTQYF
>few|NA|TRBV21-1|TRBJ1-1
TGTGCCAGCGGGGCTCAGTTGAACACTGAAGCTTTCTTT
CASGAQLNTEAFF
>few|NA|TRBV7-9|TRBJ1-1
TGTGCCAGCAGCTTTTACGCGAGAGGGTCGGGCACTGAAGCTTTCTTT
CASSFYARGSGTEAFF
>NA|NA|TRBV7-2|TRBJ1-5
TGTGCCAGCAGCCCCAGTAGTGGGGGGGATCAGCCCCAGCATTTT
CASSPSSGGDQPQHF
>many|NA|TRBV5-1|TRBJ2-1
TGCGCCAGCAGCAAAGCCACCTACAATGAGCAGTTCTTC
CASSKATYNEQFF